By share, the clone carrying this TCR delta chain counts as medium-sized. The antigen is unknown. The data belong to a study of delta chains in infants with herpesvirus infections. Study background: A public fetal Vdelta1/Vgamma8 clonotype was sought in postnatally CMV-infected infants.

The length of the CDR3 is 24 residues. Trimming removed 3 bases from V and 0 bases from J; junction bases left unmatched: 29. Per the germline V gene, CDR1 is TSWWSYY and CDR2 is QGS. TCR cDNA was made from PBMC RNA with gamma- and delta-chain-specific primers. TCRdb made new clone calls on the RT-PCR reads using CATT. The sample yields over a thousand delta-chain clones, 6% to 7.5% seen once. Findings and caveats of the study: Among Vdelta1 cells, the public clonotype apparently waned within approximately two months. Only the first time point after infection showed the public clonotype. The public Vdelta1 clonotype appeared in 4 of 18 CMV-infected infants.

The source is a human donor who was a Ugandan infant, either HIV-exposed or HIV-unexposed (not recorded which). The J gene is TRDJ1, the V gene TRDV1, with TRDD3 matching 9 bases. The sequenced sample was peripheral blood, obtained at time point 1 of longitudinal follow-up. CDR3 DNA sequence: TGTGCTCTTGGGGAGCTTTCCCTACGGTACTGGGGGACGCGGAGAGGGGAGTACACCGATAAACTCATCTTT. Amino acids: CALGELSLRYWGTRRGEYTDKLIF.